This TCR beta chain derives from a study of blood T cell repertoires in COVID-19. Germline CDR1 SGHNT, CDR2 YYREEE (reference sequence). J lost 5 bases, V lost 1 base, and 7 bases had no gene match. The CDR3 length is 16 residues. The table came from immunoSEQ multiplex PCR; TCRdb's copy has only in-frame clones and leaves some out. The sample holds 150,000 or so clones; more than 75% are singletons and the top ten take around 5.4%. This sequence joins TRBV5-4 and TRBJ2-2; 8 bases line up with TRBD2. Sequencing used peripheral blood. The source of this sequence is a woman aged 50 to 65 with COVID-19, enrolled during active disease. The CDR3: CASSLRSGGPTGELFF. The CDR3 region has the DNA TGTGCCAGCAGCTTGAGATCGGGGGGGCCAACCGGGGAGCTGTTTTTT.